Shown below are 19 T cell receptor beta chains from a single sample sequenced in a study of CD8 T cells in Susac syndrome. RNA totalling roughly 0.5 to 1 ug underwent reverse transcription with random hexamers. Each CDR3 protein gets one entry after TCRdb re-called the immunoSEQ multiplex PCR reads with MiXCR. The table has 95,000 to 150,000 distinct CDR3 sequences, over 85% seen once. Input material: CD8+ T cells from PBMCs. The receptors were sampled from a human donor with multiple sclerosis.

The J gene is TRBJ2-2, the V gene TRBV29-1; D is unresolved. Germline values: CDR1 SQVTM, CDR2 ANQGSEA. The CDR3 is 12 residues long. V dropped 4 bases and J dropped 1 base, with 4 bases sitting between them. CDR3 amino acids: CSVVGNTGELFF. The CDR3 region has the DNA TGCAGCGTTGTGGGGAACACCGGGGAGCTGTTTTTT.

CDR3: CASRDGINEQYV. The DNA of the CDR3 is TGTGCCAGCAGGGACGGGATAAACGAGCAGTACGTC. The V call is TRBV27, the J call TRBJ2-7; possible D gene TRBD2, 5 bases. V lost 6 bases and J lost 5, with 11 bases in between. Per germline, CDR1 MNHEY and CDR2 SMNVEV (reference sequence). This CDR3 has 12 amino acids.

The chain carries TRBV15 and TRBJ2-1, with a weak D call TRBD2 (7 bases). Germline-derived CDR1 and CDR2 are LNHNV and YYDKDF (reference sequence). V lost 2 bases and J lost 5, with 16 bases in between. The CDR3 is made up of 16 amino acids. DNA for the CDR3: TGTGCCACCAGCAGAATTCCCGGGGGGCGTCACAATGAGCAGTTCTTC. Translation gives CATSRIPGGRHNEQFF. The full variable domain, completed using reference TRBV15 and TRBJ2-1, is DAMVIQNPRYQVTQFGKPVTLSCSQTLNHNVMYWYQQKSSQAPKLLFHYYDKDFNNEADTPDNFQSRRPNTSFCFLDIRSPGLGDTAMYLCATSRIPGGRHNEQFFGPGTRLTVL.

This rearrangement joins TRBV2 to TRBJ2-1; TRBD2 agrees at 10 bases. CDR3 length: 17 residues. Per the germline V gene, CDR1 is SNHLY and CDR2 is FYNNEI. The V gene end was trimmed by 6 bases and the J gene end by 0 bases; junction bases not matched to a gene: 8. CDR3 amino acids: CASRPGLAVSSYNEQFF. The CDR3 nucleotides are TGTGCCAGCAGACCCGGACTAGCGGTAAGCTCCTACAATGAGCAGTTCTTC.

This sequence joins TRBV25-1 and TRBJ1-5; D is unresolved. This CDR3 spans 12 amino acids. Between the trimmed V and J ends, which lost 1 base and 7 bases, there was a span of 5 bases. Germline V gives CDR1 MGHDK, CDR2 SYGVNS. The CDR3 nucleotides read TGTGCCAGCAGTGAATGGGGACAGCCCCAGCATTTT. Translated: CASSEWGQPQHF.

The chain is built from TRBV27 and TRBJ2-1; the D gene is possibly TRBD2 (6 bases). The length of the CDR3 is 16 residues. Per the germline V gene, CDR1 is MNHEY and CDR2 is SMNVEV (reference sequence). The ends were cut back, 7 bases at V and 7 bases at J, with 23 bases in the middle. The CDR3 region has the DNA TGTGCCAGCACCCCACAGGAGGGTATGTGGATGAATGAGCAGTTCTTC. Translating gives CASTPQEGMWMNEQFF.

The rearrangement links TRBV27 to TRBJ2-5; 9 bases line up with TRBD2. This CDR3 region has 16 residues. V lost 5 bases and J lost 2; bases outside the gene matches: 9. Per the germline V gene, CDR1 is MNHEY and CDR2 is SMNVEV (reference sequence). CDR3 in amino acids: CASSARLAEVQETQYF. The DNA for the CDR3 is TGTGCCAGCAGTGCGAGACTAGCGGAGGTACAAGAGACCCAGTACTTC.

The rearrangement uses TRBV4-1 and TRBJ2-2; 7 positions agree with TRBD2. Germline V gene sequence: CDR1 MGHRA, CDR2 YSYEKL. The CDR3 runs 15 residues. The V gene end was trimmed by 4 bases and the J gene end by 5 bases; junction bases not matched to a gene: 7. CDR3 bases: TGCGCCAGCAGCCCGAGACTAGCCCCAACCGGGGAGCTGTTTTTT. Its translation is CASSPRLAPTGELFF.

The CDR3: CASSHPLAGGQNEQFF. The CDR3 coding sequence is TGCGCCAGCAGCCACCCTTTAGCGGGGGGGCAGAATGAGCAGTTCTTC. V is TRBV4-1 and J is TRBJ2-1; TRBD2 matches at 11 bases. CDR1 is MGHRA and CDR2 is YSYEKL in the germline V gene. The CDR3 length is 16 residues. V lost 3 bases to trimming and J lost 7 bases; unmatched junction nucleotides: 8.

The rearrangement joins TRBV9 to TRBJ2-1; the D gene could be TRBD1 or TRBD2 (6 bases each). Per the germline V gene, CDR1 is SGDLS and CDR2 is YYNGEE. Trimming took 3 bases from V and 10 from J, leaving 26 bases between them. This CDR3 is 17 amino acids long. CDR3 sequence reads: CASSDGGTRTERKEQFF. The CDR3 region has the DNA TGTGCCAGCAGCGATGGAGGGACACGAACTGAACGCAAAGAGCAGTTCTTC.

In this sample, this clonotype turned up once. V usage is TRBV12-3 or TRBV12-4 and J usage is TRBJ2-1; D possibly matches TRBD1 or TRBD2 (6 bases each). The CDR3 totals 16 residues. Trimming cost V 4 bases and J 5 bases, with 18 bases left between them. The CDR3 is CASSSLVRGADNEQFF. For the CDR3, the DNA is TGTGCCAGCAGTTCCCTGGTTAGGGGGGCCGACAATGAGCAGTTCTTC.

The genes are TRBV3-1 and TRBJ2-3; 11 positions match TRBD2. Germline V gene lookup returns CDR1 LGHDT and CDR2 YNNKEL (reference sequence). The CDR3 has 15 amino acids. After removal of 7 bases from V and 2 bases from J, the junction contained 5 bases not matched to a gene. CDR3 residues: CASKETSGTTDTQYF. The CDR3 nucleotides read TGTGCCAGCAAGGAGACTAGCGGGACCACAGATACGCAGTATTTT.

This chain links TRBV9 with TRBJ2-1; 7 bases are a match to TRBD2. The CDR3 covers 16 residues. Germline assignment: CDR1 SGDLS and CDR2 YYNGEE. Losses at the gene ends were 1 base for V and 0 bases for J; bases not matched to a gene: 4. The CDR3 protein is CASSVPREGSYNEQFF. DNA of the CDR3: TGTGCCAGCAGCGTACCGAGGGAGGGCTCCTACAATGAGCAGTTCTTC.

The chain employs TRBV27 and TRBJ2-7; 9 bases match TRBD2. CDR1 and CDR2 (germline): MNHEY, SMNVEV (reference sequence). With V trimmed by 5 bases and J by 4 bases, 9 bases remained unmatched. This CDR3 spans 15 amino acids. The CDR3: CASSPQGAGGYEQYF. The CDR3, as DNA: TGTGCCAGCAGTCCCCAGGGAGCGGGGGGTTACGAGCAGTACTTC.

This chain connects TRBV15 to TRBJ2-7; possibly TRBD1 or TRBD2 for D (5 bases each). The CDR3 runs to 15 residues. The V gene's germline CDR1 is LNHNV and CDR2 YYDKDF (reference sequence). V lost 1 base and J lost 2, with 12 bases in between. The CDR3 loop is CATSRARELTYEQYV. CDR3 bases: TGTGCCACCAGCAGAGCCAGGGAGTTAACCTACGAGCAGTACGTC.

The J gene is TRBJ2-5, the V gene TRBV27; D uncertain. Trimming took 8 bases from V and 1 from J, leaving 5 bases between them. This CDR3 has 11 residues. The germline CDR1 and CDR2 sequences are MNHEY and SMNVEV (reference sequence). CDR3 bases: TGTGCCAGCGGCTTCCAAGAGACCCAGTACTTC. It is translated as CASGFQETQYF.

The chain joins TRBV6-6 to TRBJ2-7; the D call may be TRBD1 or TRBD2 (5 bases each). V was shortened by 2 bases and J by 5 bases, with 7 bases between the two germline ends. CDR1 is MNHNY, CDR2 SVGAGI, per germline (reference sequence). The CDR3 totals 12 residues. DNA of the CDR3: TGTGCCAGCAGTTACGGGGGTCACGAGCAGTACGTC. This codes for CASSYGGHEQYV.

The gene calls are TRBV9 and TRBJ2-7, with D possibly being TRBD1 or TRBD2 (6 bases each). This CDR3 comprises 17 residues. Germline V gene data show CDR1 as SGDLS and CDR2 as YYNGEE. The V gene lost 3 bases and the J gene lost 4 bases, with 23 bases spanning the gap. The CDR3 sequence is CASSAPDGGGPPYEQYF. The CDR3 DNA reads TGTGCCAGCAGCGCCCCGGACGGAGGGGGTCCTCCATACGAGCAGTACTTC.

The chain recombines TRBV9 with TRBJ2-3; D may correspond to TRBD1 or TRBD2 (5 bases each). The CDR3 has 16 residues. Germline V gene sequence: CDR1 SGDLS, CDR2 YYNGEE. Trimming stripped 2 bases from V and 2 bases from J, with 15 bases between. CDR3 bases: TGTGCCAGCAGCGTCTTGTCTGGGGGATACACAGATACGCAGTATTTT. Translation gives CASSVLSGGYTDTQYF.